This TCR beta chain was sequenced for a study of T cells in Graves' hyperthyroidism and ophthalmopathy. Patients were excluded for uncontrolled infection, other autoimmune disease, pregnancy or lactation. Regarding the study as a whole: Prediction of ophthalmopathy progression came a median roughly 6.4 months pre-onset.

The source material, RNA transcripts, was used to amplify TCR beta CDR3 regions. HTBI primers were employed in a first-round RT-PCR of the TCR CDR3. TCRdb ran MiXCR on the multiplex PCR reads and lists one entry per CDR3 protein. The repertoire holds roughly 300,000 distinct CDR3 sequences, 20% to 25% seen once, with more than 25% in the top ten. This clonotype was observed at least ten times. What it binds is unknown. The CDR3 runs to 15 residues. The germline V gene encodes CDR1 SGHTA and CDR2 FQGNSA. V lost 5 bases, J lost 4 bases, and 4 bases stayed unmatched. Source material: blood. The chain is built from TRBV7-2 and TRBJ2-7; 14 nucleotides line up with TRBD2. This receptor was taken from a man aged 40-49 years with Graves' hyperthyroidism that later progressed to Graves' ophthalmopathy. CDR3 sequence reads: CASSRLAGGLYEQYF. Written as DNA, the CDR3 is TGTGCCAGCAGCCGACTAGCGGGAGGGCTTTACGAGCAGTACTTC.